This TCR beta chain was sequenced for a study of blood T cell repertoires in COVID-19. In germline, CDR1 is MNHEY, CDR2 SVGAGI. Germline trimming cut 5 bases from V and 4 bases from J; bases unmatched to any gene: 7. The CDR3 is 14 residues long. Libraries were prepared by immunoSEQ multiplex PCR; TCRdb keeps only in-frame clonotypes and omits some of them. This table holds approximately 60,000 clones, 65% to 85% found once. Material for sequencing was peripheral blood. This sequence joins TRBV6-5 and TRBJ2-7, with 8 bases fitting TRBD1. The sequence was obtained from a human donor in a cohort sampled during active COVID-19. The CDR3, as DNA: TGTGCCAGCAGTCTTGGACAGGGTCGGTACGAGCAGTACTTC. This codes for CASSLGQGRYEQYF.